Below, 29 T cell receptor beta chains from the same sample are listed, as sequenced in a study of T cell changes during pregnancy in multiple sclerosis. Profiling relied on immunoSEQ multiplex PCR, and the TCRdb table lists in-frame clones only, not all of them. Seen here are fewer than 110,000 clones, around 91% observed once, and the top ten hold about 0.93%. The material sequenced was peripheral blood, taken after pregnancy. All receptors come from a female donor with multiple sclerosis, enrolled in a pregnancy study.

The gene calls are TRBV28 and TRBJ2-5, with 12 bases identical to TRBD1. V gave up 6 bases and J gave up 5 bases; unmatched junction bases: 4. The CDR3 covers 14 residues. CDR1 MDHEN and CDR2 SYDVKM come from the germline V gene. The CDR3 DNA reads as TGTGCCAGCAGGGGACAGGGGGCGGCGGAGACCCAGTACTTC. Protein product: CASRGQGAAETQYF.

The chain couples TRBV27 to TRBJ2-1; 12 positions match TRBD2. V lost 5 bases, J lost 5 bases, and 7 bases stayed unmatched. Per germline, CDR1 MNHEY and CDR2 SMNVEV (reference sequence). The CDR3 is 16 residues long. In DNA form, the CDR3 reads TGTGCCAGCAGTCCCATGCTAGCGGGGGGGAACAATGAGCAGTTCTTC. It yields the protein CASSPMLAGGNNEQFF.

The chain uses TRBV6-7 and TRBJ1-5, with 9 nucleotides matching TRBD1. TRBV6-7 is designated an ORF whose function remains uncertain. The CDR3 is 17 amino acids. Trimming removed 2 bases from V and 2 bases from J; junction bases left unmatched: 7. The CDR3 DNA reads TGTGCCAGCAGTTACCCTACAGGGGGCAGGGGCAATCAGCCCCAGCATTTT. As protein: CASSYPTGGRGNQPQHF.

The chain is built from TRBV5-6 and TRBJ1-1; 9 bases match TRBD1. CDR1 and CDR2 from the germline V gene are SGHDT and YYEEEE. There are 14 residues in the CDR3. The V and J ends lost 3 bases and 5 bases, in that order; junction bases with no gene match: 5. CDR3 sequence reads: CASSSTGGETEAFF. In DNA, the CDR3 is TGTGCCAGCAGCTCGACAGGGGGTGAGACTGAAGCTTTCTTT.

In DNA, the CDR3 is TGTGCCAGCAGCTTAAATGGCGGGGGATCCTACAATGAGCAGTTCTTC. The encoded protein is CASSLNGGGSYNEQFF. This chain links TRBV7-3 with TRBJ2-1; 7 bases are a match to TRBD2. After removal of 1 base from V and 1 base from J, the junction contained 4 bases not matched to a gene. Germline V gene data show CDR1 as SGHTA and CDR2 as FQGTGA. The CDR3 runs to 16 residues.

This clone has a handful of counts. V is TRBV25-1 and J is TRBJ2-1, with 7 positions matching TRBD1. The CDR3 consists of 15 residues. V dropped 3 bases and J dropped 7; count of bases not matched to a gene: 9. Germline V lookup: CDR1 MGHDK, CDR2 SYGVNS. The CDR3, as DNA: TGTGCCAGCAGTGAGACAGGGCGGATGGGGAATGAGCAGTTCTTC. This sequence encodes CASSETGRMGNEQFF.

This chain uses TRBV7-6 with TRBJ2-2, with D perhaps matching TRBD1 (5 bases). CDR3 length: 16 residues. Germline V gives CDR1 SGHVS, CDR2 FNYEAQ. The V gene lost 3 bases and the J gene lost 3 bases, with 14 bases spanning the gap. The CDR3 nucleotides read TGTGCCAGCAGCTTTGGGGCAGGGTTCGACACCGGGGAGCTGTTTTTT. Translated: CASSFGAGFDTGELFF.

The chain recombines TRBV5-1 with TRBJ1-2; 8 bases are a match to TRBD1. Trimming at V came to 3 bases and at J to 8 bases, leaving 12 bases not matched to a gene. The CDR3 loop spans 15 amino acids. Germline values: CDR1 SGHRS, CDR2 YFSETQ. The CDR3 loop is CASSYPGQEMKGYTF. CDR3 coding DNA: TGCGCCAGCAGCTACCCGGGACAGGAAATGAAGGGCTACACCTTC.

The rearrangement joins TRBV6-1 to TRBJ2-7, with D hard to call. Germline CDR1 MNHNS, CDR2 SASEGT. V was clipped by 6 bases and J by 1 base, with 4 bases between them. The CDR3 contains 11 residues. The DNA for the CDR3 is TGTGCCAGCAGCCCTTCCTACGAGCAGTACTTC. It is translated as CASSPSYEQYF.

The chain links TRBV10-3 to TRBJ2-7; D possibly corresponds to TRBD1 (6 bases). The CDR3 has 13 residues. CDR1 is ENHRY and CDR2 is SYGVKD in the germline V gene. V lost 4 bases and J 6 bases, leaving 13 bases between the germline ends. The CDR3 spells CAISADSFSEQYF. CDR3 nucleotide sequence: TGTGCCATCAGTGCGGACAGCTTCAGCGAGCAGTACTTC.

The CDR3 sequence: CASSSSGGGRGNSPLHF. CDR3 nucleotides: TGTGCCAGCAGCTCCTCCGGCGGCGGGCGAGGCAATTCACCCCTCCACTTT. The V gene is TRBV7-2, the J gene TRBJ1-6; D uncertain. Germline CDR1 SGHTA, CDR2 FQGNSA. The CDR3 is made up of 17 amino acids. Trimming stripped 4 bases from V and 7 bases from J, with 20 bases between.

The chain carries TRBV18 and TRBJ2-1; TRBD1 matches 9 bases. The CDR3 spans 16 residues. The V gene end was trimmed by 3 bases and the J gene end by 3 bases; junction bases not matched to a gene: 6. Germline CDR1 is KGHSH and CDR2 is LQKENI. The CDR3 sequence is CASSPVRGQGYNEQFF. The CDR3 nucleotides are TGTGCCAGCTCACCGGTTCGGGGACAGGGCTACAATGAGCAGTTCTTC.

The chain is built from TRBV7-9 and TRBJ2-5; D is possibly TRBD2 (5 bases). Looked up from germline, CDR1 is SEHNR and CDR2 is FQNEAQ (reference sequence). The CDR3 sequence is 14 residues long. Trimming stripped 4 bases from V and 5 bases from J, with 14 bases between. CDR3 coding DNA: TGTGCCAGCAGCTCCGAGTGGGAGATGGAGACCCAGTACTTC. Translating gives CASSSEWEMETQYF.

CDR3 DNA: TGTGCCAGCAGTCCACAGGGGAACTACGAGCAGTACTTC. Translating gives CASSPQGNYEQYF. The chain carries TRBV6-5 and TRBJ2-7, with 7 bases matching TRBD1. Losses at the gene ends were 5 bases for V and 3 bases for J; bases not matched to a gene: 4. The CDR3 length is 13 residues. Per germline, CDR1 MNHEY and CDR2 SVGAGI.

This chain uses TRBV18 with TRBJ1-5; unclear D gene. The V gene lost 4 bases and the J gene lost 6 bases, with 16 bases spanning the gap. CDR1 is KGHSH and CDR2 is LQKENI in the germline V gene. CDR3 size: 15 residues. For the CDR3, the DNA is TGTGCCAGCTCACAGAATCGTGGATCAGGTCAGCCCCAGCATTTT. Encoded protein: CASSQNRGSGQPQHF. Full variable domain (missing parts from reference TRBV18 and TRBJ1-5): NAGVMQNPRHLVRRRGQEARLRCSPMKGHSHVYWYRQLPEEGLKFMVYLQKENIIDESGMPKERFSAEFPKEGPSILRIQQVVRGDSAAYFCASSQNRGSGQPQHFGDGTRLSIL.

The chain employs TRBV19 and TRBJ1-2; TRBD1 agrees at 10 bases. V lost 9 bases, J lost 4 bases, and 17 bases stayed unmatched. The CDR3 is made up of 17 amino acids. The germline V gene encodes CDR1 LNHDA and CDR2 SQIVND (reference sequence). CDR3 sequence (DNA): TGTGCCAGCGCCCAAGGGACAGGGGCCCCGAGCATCTATGGCTACACCTTC. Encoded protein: CASAQGTGAPSIYGYTF. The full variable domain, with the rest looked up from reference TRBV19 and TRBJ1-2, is DGGITQSPKYLFRKEGQNVTLSCEQNLNHDAMYWYRQDPGQGLRLIYYSQIVNDFQKGDIAEGYSVSREKKESFPLTVTSAQKNPTAFYLCASAQGTGAPSIYGYTFGSGTRLTVV.

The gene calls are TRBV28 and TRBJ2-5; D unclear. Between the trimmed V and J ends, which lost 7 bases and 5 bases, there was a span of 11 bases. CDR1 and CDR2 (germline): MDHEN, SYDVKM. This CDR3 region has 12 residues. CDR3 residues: CASTERGETQYF. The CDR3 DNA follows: TGTGCCAGCACGGAGCGTGGGGAGACCCAGTACTTC.

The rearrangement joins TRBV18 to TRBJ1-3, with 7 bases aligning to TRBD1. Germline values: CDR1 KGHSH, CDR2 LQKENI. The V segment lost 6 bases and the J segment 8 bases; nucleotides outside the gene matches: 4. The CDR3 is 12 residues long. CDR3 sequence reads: CASSLQGYTIYF. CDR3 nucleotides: TGTGCCAGCTCCCTACAGGGGTACACCATATATTTT.

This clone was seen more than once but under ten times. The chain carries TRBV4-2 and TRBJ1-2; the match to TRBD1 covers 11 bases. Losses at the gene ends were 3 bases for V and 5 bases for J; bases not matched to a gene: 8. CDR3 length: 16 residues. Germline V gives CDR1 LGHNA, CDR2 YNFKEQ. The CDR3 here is CASSQDLGQGVYGYTF. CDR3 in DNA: TGTGCCAGCAGCCAGGATTTGGGACAGGGGGTTTATGGCTACACCTTC.

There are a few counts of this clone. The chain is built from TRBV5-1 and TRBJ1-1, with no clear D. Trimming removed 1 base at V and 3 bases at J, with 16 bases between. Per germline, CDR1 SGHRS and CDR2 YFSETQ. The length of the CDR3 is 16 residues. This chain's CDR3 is CASSLWAQAPDTEAFF. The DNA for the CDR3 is TGCGCCAGCAGCTTGTGGGCGCAGGCCCCCGACACTGAAGCTTTCTTT.

CDR3 protein: CASSLEGTVYEQYF. CDR3 sequence (DNA): TGTGCCAGCAGTTTGGAGGGGACAGTCTACGAGCAGTACTTC. This chain uses TRBV6-6 with TRBJ2-7; weak D call: TRBD1 (7 bases). Deletions cut 4 bases from V and 3 bases from J, with 13 bases between. Germline V gene lookup returns CDR1 MNHNY and CDR2 SVGAGI (reference sequence). The CDR3 extends over 14 amino acids.

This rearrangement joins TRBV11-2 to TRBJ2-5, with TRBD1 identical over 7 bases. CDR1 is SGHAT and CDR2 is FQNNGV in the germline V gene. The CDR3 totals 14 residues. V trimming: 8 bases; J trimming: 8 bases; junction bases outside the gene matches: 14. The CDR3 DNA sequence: TGTGCCAGCGCCCGGGACAGCGTTGTTCGCACCCAGTACTTC. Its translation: CASARDSVVRTQYF.

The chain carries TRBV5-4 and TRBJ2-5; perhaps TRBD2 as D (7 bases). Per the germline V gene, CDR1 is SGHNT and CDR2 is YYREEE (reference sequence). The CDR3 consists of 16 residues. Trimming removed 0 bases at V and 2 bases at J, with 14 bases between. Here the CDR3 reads CASSLAARGGQETQYF. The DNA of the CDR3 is TGTGCCAGCAGCTTGGCCGCGAGGGGGGGGCAAGAGACCCAGTACTTC.

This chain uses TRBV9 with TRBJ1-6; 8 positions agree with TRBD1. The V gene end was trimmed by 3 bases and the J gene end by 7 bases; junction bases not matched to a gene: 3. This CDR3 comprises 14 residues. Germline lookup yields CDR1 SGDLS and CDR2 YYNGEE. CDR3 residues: CASSARDRNSPLHF. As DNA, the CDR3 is TGTGCCAGCAGCGCCCGGGACAGGAATTCACCCCTCCACTTT.

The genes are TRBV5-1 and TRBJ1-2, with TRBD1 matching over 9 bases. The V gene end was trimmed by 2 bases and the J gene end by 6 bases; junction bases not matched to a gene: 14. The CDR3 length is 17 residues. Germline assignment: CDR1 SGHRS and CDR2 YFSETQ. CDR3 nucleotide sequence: TGCGCCAGCAGCTTTACAATCTCCGGGACAGGGAGGGATGGCTACACCTTC. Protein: CASSFTISGTGRDGYTF. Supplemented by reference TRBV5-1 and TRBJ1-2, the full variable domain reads KAGVTQTPRYLIKTRGQQVTLSCSPISGHRSVSWYQQTPGQGLQFLFEYFSETQRNKGNFPGRFSGRQFSNSRSEMNVSTLELGDSALYLCASSFTISGTGRDGYTFGSGTRLTVV.

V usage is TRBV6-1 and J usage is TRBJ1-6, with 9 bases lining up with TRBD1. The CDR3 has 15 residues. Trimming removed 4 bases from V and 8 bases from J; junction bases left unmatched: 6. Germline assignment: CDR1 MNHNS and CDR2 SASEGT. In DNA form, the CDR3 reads TGTGCCAGCAGTGGAACTGACAGGGGGTATTCACCCCTCCACTTT. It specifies CASSGTDRGYSPLHF.

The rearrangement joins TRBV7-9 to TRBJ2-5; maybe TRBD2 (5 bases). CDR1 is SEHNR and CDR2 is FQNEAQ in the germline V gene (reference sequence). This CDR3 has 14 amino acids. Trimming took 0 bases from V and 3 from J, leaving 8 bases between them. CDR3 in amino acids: CASSLARGKETQYF. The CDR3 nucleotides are TGTGCCAGCAGCTTAGCGAGAGGGAAAGAGACCCAGTACTTC.

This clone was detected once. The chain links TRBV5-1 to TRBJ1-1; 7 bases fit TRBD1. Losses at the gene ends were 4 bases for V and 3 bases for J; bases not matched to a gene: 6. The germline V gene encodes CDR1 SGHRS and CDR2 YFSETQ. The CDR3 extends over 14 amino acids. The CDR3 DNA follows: TGCGCCAGCAGCCCGCTTGGACAGGACACTGAAGCTTTCTTT. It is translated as CASSPLGQDTEAFF.

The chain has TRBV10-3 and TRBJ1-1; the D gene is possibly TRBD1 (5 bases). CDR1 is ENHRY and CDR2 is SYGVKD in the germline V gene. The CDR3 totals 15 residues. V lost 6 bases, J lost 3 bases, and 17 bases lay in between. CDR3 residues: CAISPGVRADTEAFF. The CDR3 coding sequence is TGTGCCATCAGCCCGGGGGTTCGGGCGGACACTGAAGCTTTCTTT.